This record covers a single TCR beta chain. Sequencing was performed with immunoSEQ multiplex PCR; in TCRdb, only in-frame clones are kept and a portion is missing. The repertoire has approximately 100,000 clones, 82% of them found once; the top ten carry approximately 3.4%. This entry is derived from a study of radiotherapy plus CTLA-4 blockade in lung cancer. This specimen was peripheral blood, taken from a patient treated with radiotherapy plus ipilimumab. This receptor was identified in a human donor with non-small cell lung cancer who had a partial response to radiotherapy plus ipilimumab.

The CDR3 DNA is TGTGCCAGCAGCCCACTCCAAGTGAACACTGAAGCTTTCTTT. Protein sequence: CASSPLQVNTEAFF. The chain has TRBV7-9 and TRBJ1-1; D remains ambiguous. Germline V lookup: CDR1 SEHNR, CDR2 FQNEAQ (reference sequence). CDR3 length: 14 amino acids. V was trimmed by 5 bases and J by 0 bases, leaving 10 bases between them. Based on the CDR3 plus reference TRBV7-9 and TRBJ1-1, the full variable domain is DTGVSQNPRHKITKRGQNVTFRCDPISEHNRLYWYRQTLGQGPEFLTYFQNEAQLEKSRLLSDRFSAERPKGSFSTLEIQRTEQGDSAMYLCASSPLQVNTEAFFGQGTRLTVV.